This T cell receptor beta chain was identified in a study of T cell repertoires in cytomegalovirus infection. TCRdb ran MiXCR on the reads and lists one entry per CDR3 protein. The data contain hundreds of thousands of distinct CDR3 sequences, roughly a third of them singletons. On this clonotype itself: Antigen: not known.

The CDR3 is 12 residues long. The germline V gene encodes CDR1 LNHDA and CDR2 SQIVND (reference sequence). Germline trimming cut 6 bases from V and 6 bases from J; bases unmatched to any gene: 3. The TCR comes from a human donor in good health (CMV status not recorded). Some clones in this sample may be carry-over from other donors' samples. The sample consisted of cultured PBMCs, taken from culture after CMV antigen stimulation. The gene calls are TRBV19 and TRBJ1-1; 8 bases agree with TRBD1. The CDR3 here is CASRDRAAEAFF. The CDR3 DNA follows: TGTGCCAGTAGGGACAGGGCCGCTGAAGCTTTCTTT.